Listed below are T cell receptor beta chains from one sample, sequenced in a study of long-term antiretroviral therapy in people with HIV. Here immunoSEQ multiplex PCR was the method, and the copy in TCRdb shows in-frame clones only, minus some. This table has roughly 17,000 clones, 75% to 85% appearing once. The sequencing here drew on unsorted PBMCs, taken at the start of antiretroviral therapy. The receptors derive from a man aged 30-40 years with HIV. The CDR3 runs from the conserved cysteine through the conserved F or W. The order of the fields is V gene, J gene, D gene, clone size, CDR3 DNA, CDR3 protein. D genes are given only for firm matches. Expanded clones are given a class, and other clones once, few, many or no size at all.

V: TRBV19; J: TRBJ2-2; D: NA; size: NA; DNA: TGTGCCAGTAGTATAGGGGCAGTGGGCACCGGGGAGCTGTTTTTT; CDR3: CASSIGAVGTGELFF
V: TRBV19; J: TRBJ1-5; D: NA; size: NA; DNA: TGTGCCAGTAGTATGGGTAGTTATAGCAATCAGCCCCAGCATTTT; CDR3: CASSMGSYSNQPQHF
V: TRBV5-8; J: TRBJ2-1; D: NA; size: NA; DNA: TGTGCCAGCTCCCCCGACAGCTACAATGAGCAGTTCTTC; CDR3: CASSPDSYNEQFF
V: TRBV7-2; J: TRBJ2-5; D: NA; size: NA; DNA: TGTGCCAGCAGCTTGGTTCTCCAAGAGACCCAGTACTTC; CDR3: CASSLVLQETQYF
V: TRBV5-1; J: TRBJ2-7; D: NA; size: NA; DNA: TGCGCCAGCAGTATGTCCGGGCGGGGCTACGAGCAGTACTTC; CDR3: CASSMSGRGYEQYF
V: TRBV28; J: TRBJ2-3; D: NA; size: once; DNA: TGTGCCAGCAGTTCCGACGGGACTGCCCTAGGGACAGATACGCAGTATTTT; CDR3: CASSSDGTALGTDTQYF
V: TRBV6-5; J: TRBJ1-5; D: NA; size: once; DNA: TGTGCCAGCAGCCGGTCGGGACTCCCGGAGGTGGCCCAGCATTTT; CDR3: CASSRSGLPEVAQHF
V: TRBV19; J: TRBJ2-3; D: TRBD1; size: medium-sized; DNA: TGTGCCAGTAAGGGGACAGGAATTAGCACAGATACGCAGTATTTT; CDR3: CASKGTGISTDTQYF
V: TRBV27; J: TRBJ2-3; D: TRBD1; size: NA; DNA: TGTGCCAGCAGTTTCTACAGGGGGCGCAGCACAGATACGCAGTATTTT; CDR3: CASSFYRGRSTDTQYF
V: TRBV28; J: TRBJ2-5; D: TRBD1; size: NA; DNA: TGTGCCAGCAGTGCCGGGACAGGGAGGGAGACCCAGTACTTC; CDR3: CASSAGTGRETQYF
V: TRBV5-4; J: TRBJ1-1; D: NA; size: once; DNA: TGTGCCAGCAGCTTTAGCCAGAACACTGAAGCTTTCTTT; CDR3: CASSFSQNTEAFF
V: TRBV13; J: TRBJ2-7; D: NA; size: once; DNA: TGTGCCAGCAGCCTTACCCTGGGTAGACCAAGCTCCTACGAGCAGTACTTC; CDR3: CASSLTLGRPSSYEQYF
V: TRBV6-6; J: TRBJ2-7; D: TRBD1; size: NA; DNA: TGTGCCAGCAGTGCTGGCACAGGGGTGTACGAGCAGTACTTC; CDR3: CASSAGTGVYEQYF
V: TRBV4-3; J: TRBJ2-7; D: NA; size: NA; DNA: TGCGCCAGCAGCCGAGACCAGCTTTACGAGCAGTACTTC; CDR3: CASSRDQLYEQYF
V: TRBV4-3; J: TRBJ2-5; D: NA; size: once; DNA: TGCGCCAGCAGCCAAGGGGGCCAAGAGACCCAGTACTTC; CDR3: CASSQGGQETQYF
V: TRBV25-1; J: TRBJ2-3; D: TRBD2; size: NA; DNA: TGTGCCAGCAGTGAATGGGCTAGCGGGATGTCAGATACGCAGTATTTT; CDR3: CASSEWASGMSDTQYF
V: TRBV28; J: TRBJ2-7; D: TRBD2; size: NA; DNA: TGTGCCAGCAGCCCCTTAGCGGGAGGGCCGGGTGAGCAGTACTTC; CDR3: CASSPLAGGPGEQYF
V: TRBV15; J: TRBJ2-3; D: NA; size: NA; DNA: TGTGCCACCAAAAACCCCGCGGTCACAGATACGCAGTATTTT; CDR3: CATKNPAVTDTQYF
V: TRBV4-3; J: TRBJ2-7; D: NA; size: NA; DNA: TGCGCCAGCAGCCAAGATGAGTCAGGGGAAGTTTACGAGCAGTACTTC; CDR3: CASSQDESGEVYEQYF
V: TRBV7-3; J: TRBJ1-1; D: NA; size: NA; DNA: TGTGCCAGCAGCTTAATGGGGGCAGGGAGGAACACTGAAGCTTTCTTT; CDR3: CASSLMGAGRNTEAFF
V: TRBV25-1; J: TRBJ1-5; D: TRBD1; size: NA; DNA: TGTGCCAGCAGTGACCCAAACTACAGGGGTGATCAGCCCCAGCATTTT; CDR3: CASSDPNYRGDQPQHF
V: TRBV6-4; J: TRBJ1-3; D: NA; size: NA; DNA: TGTGCCAGCATAAACGACAGAGCTGGAAACACCATATATTTT; CDR3: CASINDRAGNTIYF
V: TRBV5-4; J: TRBJ2-1; D: NA; size: NA; DNA: TGTGCCAGCAGCTTGGTAGGGACCAACAATGAGCAGTTCTTC; CDR3: CASSLVGTNNEQFF
V: TRBV4-3; J: TRBJ2-7; D: TRBD1; size: NA; DNA: TGCGCCAGCAGCCAAGATATCCCGGACAGGGGCTACGAGCAGTACTTC; CDR3: CASSQDIPDRGYEQYF
V: TRBV28; J: TRBJ2-7; D: NA; size: medium-sized; DNA: TGTGCCAGCAGTTTAGGCATAGGGCAGACCTACGAGCAGTACTTC; CDR3: CASSLGIGQTYEQYF
V: TRBV10-2; J: TRBJ2-1; D: NA; size: NA; DNA: TGCGCCTCCTCGGGGTATGGCTACAATGAGCAGTTCTTC; CDR3: CASSGYGYNEQFF
V: TRBV6-4; J: TRBJ2-3; D: NA; size: few; DNA: TGTGCCAGCAGTGGGGGCAGCACAGATACGCAGTATTTT; CDR3: CASSGGSTDTQYF
V: TRBV6-4; J: TRBJ1-5; D: NA; size: NA; DNA: TGTGCCAGCAGTGGCAATCAGCCCCAGCATTTT; CDR3: CASSGNQPQHF
V: TRBV7-7; J: TRBJ2-1; D: TRBD1; size: NA; DNA: TGTGCCAGCAGCTTAACAGGGGGCAAGGACGATGAGCAGTTCTTC; CDR3: CASSLTGGKDDEQFF
V: TRBV29-1; J: TRBJ1-3; D: TRBD1; size: NA; DNA: TGCAGCGTTTCCCCGACAGGGAGGGGAAACACCATATATTTT; CDR3: CSVSPTGRGNTIYF
V: TRBV2; J: TRBJ1-1; D: TRBD1; size: NA; DNA: TGTGCCAGCACTGTACAGGGGGGTGGCACTGAAGCTTTCTTT; CDR3: CASTVQGGGTEAFF